The 31 T cell receptor beta chains presented below share a single source sample, sequenced in a study of radiotherapy plus CTLA-4 blockade in lung cancer. Profiling relied on immunoSEQ multiplex PCR, and the TCRdb table lists in-frame clones only, not all of them. The sample lists 51,000 or so clones, over 75% occurring once. The specimen comprised peripheral blood, sampled from a patient treated with radiotherapy plus ipilimumab. Receptor source: a human donor with non-small cell lung cancer whose response to radiotherapy plus ipilimumab could not be evaluated.

This clone was seen just once. V usage is TRBV7-8 and J usage is TRBJ2-1, with 11 bases fitting TRBD2. Per the germline V gene, CDR1 is SGHVS and CDR2 is FQNEAQ. The CDR3 covers 15 residues. V lost 2 bases, J lost 4 bases, and 1 base stayed unmatched. This CDR3 is CASSLRTSGYNEQFF. CDR3 nucleotide sequence: TGTGCCAGCAGCTTAAGGACTAGCGGGTACAATGAGCAGTTCTTC.

V and J are TRBV7-2 and TRBJ2-5; 9 nucleotides match TRBD1. Looked up from germline, CDR1 is SGHTA and CDR2 is FQGNSA. V lost 5 bases, J lost 7 bases, and 8 bases stayed unmatched. CDR3 length equals 14 residues. In DNA form, the CDR3 reads TGTGCCAGCAGCCCCCGACAGGGGGGAGTGACCCAGTACTTC. This gives the protein CASSPRQGGVTQYF.

The chain recombines TRBV4-3 with TRBJ2-5; D may be TRBD2 (5 bases). Between the trimmed V and J ends, which lost 0 bases and 2 bases, there was a span of 10 bases. This CDR3 region has 15 residues. Germline V gene data show CDR1 as LGHNA and CDR2 as YSLEER. The CDR3 nucleotides are TGCGCCAGCAGCCAAGATCGCGCGGGTCAAGAGACCCAGTACTTC. It encodes CASSQDRAGQETQYF.

The chain uses TRBV28 and TRBJ1-1; 9 bases agree with TRBD1. Germline lookup yields CDR1 MDHEN and CDR2 SYDVKM. The ends lost 6 bases at V and 12 bases at J; junction bases unmatched: 17. The CDR3 runs to 15 residues. CDR3 amino acids: CASSLQGAQWEGSFF. The CDR3, as DNA: TGTGCCAGCAGCCTACAGGGGGCGCAGTGGGAGGGCTCTTTCTTT.

The chain carries TRBV27 and TRBJ2-7, with D possibly matching TRBD2 (6 bases). This CDR3 is built from 16 residues. With 6 bases removed from V and 3 bases from J, the gap between germline ends came to 21 bases. CDR1 MNHEY and CDR2 SMNVEV come from the germline V gene (reference sequence). The CDR3 DNA reads TGTGCCAGCAGGTACGGGCTGAGAGCGGAGGGCTACGAGCAGTACTTC. It specifies CASRYGLRAEGYEQYF.

The genes are TRBV12-5 and TRBJ1-1, with 10 bases lining up with TRBD1. This CDR3 comprises 17 residues. The germline V gene encodes CDR1 LGHNT and CDR2 FRNRAP. Trimming removed 2 bases from V and 2 bases from J; junction bases left unmatched: 8. The CDR3 protein is CASGLSPGTGVNTEAFF. The CDR3 nucleotides read TGTGCTAGTGGTTTGTCACCCGGGACAGGGGTTAACACTGAAGCTTTCTTT.

The chain uses TRBV28 and TRBJ1-2; 8 bases map to TRBD1. This CDR3 is built from 14 residues. With 6 bases clipped from V and 8 bases from J, the junction kept 11 bases outside the gene matches. CDR1 and CDR2 (germline): MDHEN, SYDVKM. CDR3 sequence: CASSAPDRERGYTF. As DNA, the CDR3 is TGTGCCAGCAGCGCCCCGGACAGGGAGAGGGGCTACACCTTC.

V usage is TRBV20-1 and J usage is TRBJ2-1; 7 nucleotides match TRBD2. V trimming: 3 bases; J trimming: 10 bases; junction bases outside the gene matches: 3. The CDR3 runs 11 residues. Germline CDR1 and CDR2: DFQATT and SNEGSKA (reference sequence). Written as DNA, the CDR3 is TGCAGTGCTAGGTCGACTAGCGAGCAGTTCTTC. It encodes CSARSTSEQFF.

The chain employs TRBV30 and TRBJ2-7; 10 nucleotides match TRBD2. Germline trimming cut 2 bases from V and 3 bases from J; bases unmatched to any gene: 1. The CDR3 runs to 13 residues. Germline V gene data show CDR1 as GTSNPN and CDR2 as SVGIG (reference sequence). The CDR3 coding sequence is TGTGCCTGGAGTCTAGCGGGAGTCTACGAGCAGTACTTC. The encoded protein is CAWSLAGVYEQYF.

The J gene is TRBJ1-5, the V gene TRBV5-1, with 7 nucleotides matching TRBD1. CDR3 length: 16 residues. Trimming took 0 bases from V and 2 from J; bases not matched to a gene: 5. Germline V lookup: CDR1 SGHRS, CDR2 YFSETQ. CDR3 in DNA: TGCGCCAGCAGCTTGGGGACAGGACAGGGCAATCAGCCCCAGCATTTT. Translation gives CASSLGTGQGNQPQHF.

This clone is a singleton in its sample. The chain carries TRBV27 and TRBJ2-7; 7 positions match TRBD2. CDR3 length equals 15 residues. Germline CDR1 reads MNHEY; CDR2 reads SMNVEV (reference sequence). V gave up 2 bases and J gave up 1 base; unmatched junction bases: 5. CDR3 sequence (DNA): TGTGCCAGCAGTTTAGAGCGGGGAGGGTCCTACGAGCAGTACTTC. This translates into CASSLERGGSYEQYF.

The V gene is TRBV9, the J gene TRBJ1-1; 7 nucleotides match TRBD1. The CDR3 runs 15 residues. With 4 bases clipped from V and 1 base from J, the junction kept 7 bases outside the gene matches. Looked up from germline, CDR1 is SGDLS and CDR2 is YYNGEE. The CDR3 DNA is TGTGCCAGCAGCTCAGGACAGGTACCGAACACTGAAGCTTTCTTT. It is translated as CASSSGQVPNTEAFF. The whole variable domain, filled in from reference TRBV9 and TRBJ1-1, reads DSGVTQTPKHLITATGQRVTLRCSPRSGDLSVYWYQQSLDQGLQFLIQYYNGEERAKGNILERFSAQQFPDLHSELNLSSLELGDSALYFCASSSGQVPNTEAFFGQGTRLTVV.

The chain carries TRBV10-2 and TRBJ1-6; TRBD1 might be the D (6 bases). The V gene's germline CDR1 is WSHSY and CDR2 SAAADI. Deletions cut 3 bases from V and 7 bases from J, with 10 bases between. CDR3 length: 14 residues. The CDR3 region is CASSEQQGNSPLHF. CDR3 nucleotides: TGCGCCAGCAGTGAACAGCAGGGGAATTCACCCCTCCACTTT.

V usage is TRBV7-2 and J usage is TRBJ1-1; 7 positions agree with TRBD1. Trimming cost V 5 bases and J 6 bases; bases outside gene matches: 9. Per germline, CDR1 SGHTA and CDR2 FQGNSA. The length of the CDR3 is 14 residues. CDR3 sequence reads: CASSRTSGQSEAFF. CDR3 sequence (DNA): TGTGCCAGCAGCCGTACGTCGGGACAGTCTGAAGCTTTCTTT.

This chain joins TRBV5-1 and TRBJ2-2, with D possibly TRBD2 on 6 matching bases. Germline V lookup: CDR1 SGHRS, CDR2 YFSETQ. The CDR3 has 15 amino acids. V shed 5 bases and J shed 0 bases, with 11 bases lying between them. In nucleotides, the CDR3 is TGCGCCAGCAGGTTCGGGACTCCGAACACCGGGGAGCTGTTTTTT. This codes for CASRFGTPNTGELFF.

This chain links TRBV7-2 with TRBJ2-1, with 8 bases identical to TRBD2. The CDR3 sequence is 15 residues long. Looked up from germline, CDR1 is SGHTA and CDR2 is FQGNSA. J lost 7 bases, V lost 2 bases, and 7 bases had no gene match. CDR3 protein: CASSLQSSGSNEQFF. The CDR3, as DNA: TGTGCCAGCAGCTTACAATCCAGCGGGAGTAATGAGCAGTTCTTC. The whole variable domain, filled in from reference TRBV7-2 and TRBJ2-1, reads GAGVSQSPSNKVTEKGKDVELRCDPISGHTALYWYRQSLGQGLEFLIYFQGNSAPDKSGLPSDRFSAERTGGSVSTLTIQRTQQEDSAVYLCASSLQSSGSNEQFFGPGTRLTVL.

In its sample, this clone is medium-sized. V usage is TRBV10-3 and J usage is TRBJ1-1, with D possibly TRBD1 on 6 matching bases. Germline values: CDR1 ENHRY, CDR2 SYGVKD. V was pared by 6 bases and J by 3 bases, with 20 bases between. The CDR3 runs to 16 residues. DNA of the CDR3: TGTGCCATCAGCGGGGACACCCTAAAAGGCGACACTGAAGCTTTCTTT. This sequence encodes CAISGDTLKGDTEAFF.

The chain recombines TRBV5-4 with TRBJ1-1; 12 nucleotides match TRBD1. V dropped 4 bases and J dropped 1; count of bases not matched to a gene: 8. The germline CDR1 and CDR2 sequences are SGHNT and YYREEE (reference sequence). This CDR3 spans 17 amino acids. This chain's CDR3 is CASSPPGTGGWNTEAFF. CDR3 bases: TGTGCCAGCAGCCCACCCGGGACAGGGGGCTGGAACACTGAAGCTTTCTTT.

The chain employs TRBV19 and TRBJ2-1; TRBD2 matches 16 bases. The CDR3 is 18 residues long. V dropped 7 bases and J dropped 7; count of bases not matched to a gene: 13. CDR1 and CDR2 from the germline V gene are LNHDA and SQIVND (reference sequence). The CDR3 region has the DNA TGTGCCAGTACCTCCACGGGACTAGCGGGAGGGCCGCGGAATGAGCAGTTCTTC. Encoded protein: CASTSTGLAGGPRNEQFF.

This clone was counted a few times. The chain links TRBV5-6 to TRBJ1-2; 11 bases line up with TRBD1. This CDR3 spans 14 amino acids. CDR1 SGHDT and CDR2 YYEEEE come from the germline V gene. The V and J ends lost 3 bases and 4 bases, in that order; junction bases with no gene match: 2. The CDR3 spells CASSSGTGGYGYTF. The CDR3, as DNA: TGTGCCAGCAGCTCCGGGACAGGGGGCTATGGCTACACCTTC.

The chain joins TRBV7-9 to TRBJ2-3; D gene uncertain. The CDR3 is made up of 12 amino acids. Germline CDR1 SEHNR, CDR2 FQNEAQ (reference sequence). The V and J ends lost 1 base and 4 bases respectively, with 3 bases between them. This CDR3 reads CASSLVSDTQYF. CDR3 nucleotides: TGTGCCAGCAGCTTAGTATCAGATACGCAGTATTTT.

This rearrangement joins TRBV29-1 to TRBJ2-3; 8 nucleotides match TRBD2. J lost 3 bases, V lost 7 bases, and 18 bases had no gene match. The CDR3 extends over 17 amino acids. Germline CDR1 is SQVTM and CDR2 is ANQGSEA. CDR3 loop: CSAPKDSGTSMTDTQYF. DNA for the CDR3: TGCAGCGCCCCCAAGGATAGCGGGACGAGTATGACAGATACGCAGTATTTT.

J is TRBJ1-1 and V is TRBV18, with D maybe TRBD1 (5 bases). Germline assignment: CDR1 KGHSH and CDR2 LQKENI. V shed 2 bases and J shed 4 bases, with 11 bases lying between them. The CDR3 has 14 amino acids. In nucleotides, the CDR3 is TGTGCCAGCTCACCAGGAGGGGCGGGCACTGAAGCTTTCTTT. Amino acids: CASSPGGAGTEAFF. The full variable domain, rest sourced from reference TRBV18 and TRBJ1-1, is NAGVMQNPRHLVRRRGQEARLRCSPMKGHSHVYWYRQLPEEGLKFMVYLQKENIIDESGMPKERFSAEFPKEGPSILRIQQVVRGDSAAYFCASSPGGAGTEAFFGQGTRLTVV.

The chain has TRBV7-2 and TRBJ1-5; D is perhaps TRBD1 (6 bases). Deletions cut 5 bases from V and 7 bases from J, with 15 bases between. In germline, CDR1 is SGHTA, CDR2 FQGNSA. The CDR3 runs to 14 residues. Here the CDR3 DNA reads TGTGCCAGCAGCCTGTACAGGGTAGAACAGCCCCAGCATTTT. Translation: CASSLYRVEQPQHF.

V and J are TRBV5-1 and TRBJ2-1; a weak D match, TRBD1 (5 bases). Germline lookup yields CDR1 SGHRS and CDR2 YFSETQ. V was trimmed by 3 bases and J by 5 bases, leaving 18 bases between them. The CDR3 is 16 residues long. The chain's CDR3 is CASSWGPGGVNNEQFF. CDR3 nucleotide sequence: TGCGCCAGCAGCTGGGGCCCGGGTGGGGTAAACAATGAGCAGTTCTTC.

The genes are TRBV9 and TRBJ2-1; 9 bases fit TRBD2. With 0 bases clipped from V and 6 bases from J, the junction kept 7 bases outside the gene matches. The length of the CDR3 is 16 residues. The germline V gene encodes CDR1 SGDLS and CDR2 YYNGEE. This CDR3 is CASSVGGLAGINEQFF. The CDR3 DNA reads as TGTGCCAGCAGCGTAGGAGGTCTAGCGGGGATCAATGAGCAGTTCTTC.

The chain couples TRBV18 to TRBJ2-1, with a tentative D call TRBD2 (6 bases). The CDR3 totals 14 residues. V dropped 2 bases and J dropped 5 bases, with 10 bases sitting between them. Germline assignment: CDR1 KGHSH and CDR2 LQKENI. The CDR3 spells CASSPRTTHNEQFF. The CDR3 DNA reads as TGTGCCAGCTCACCAAGGACTACTCACAATGAGCAGTTCTTC. The complete variable domain, with remaining parts taken from reference TRBV18 and TRBJ2-1, reads NAGVMQNPRHLVRRRGQEARLRCSPMKGHSHVYWYRQLPEEGLKFMVYLQKENIIDESGMPKERFSAEFPKEGPSILRIQQVVRGDSAAYFCASSPRTTHNEQFFGPGTRLTVL.

The chain has TRBV13 and TRBJ2-3; TRBD2 matches at 8 bases. V lost 4 bases to trimming and J lost 1 base; unmatched junction nucleotides: 10. Germline CDR1 reads PRHDT; CDR2 reads FYEKMQ (reference sequence). The CDR3 contains 17 residues. The CDR3 sequence is CASSSTLGLAGTDTQYF. The CDR3 coding sequence is TGTGCCAGCAGCTCCACGCTTGGACTAGCAGGCACAGATACGCAGTATTTT.

The chain links TRBV6-1 to TRBJ2-2; tentative D call: TRBD1 (6 bases). Per the germline V gene, CDR1 is MNHNS and CDR2 is SASEGT. Trimming stripped 4 bases from V and 5 bases from J, with 14 bases between. The length of the CDR3 is 15 residues. DNA for the CDR3: TGTGCCAGCAGTGCCGCGGACAGAACTACCGGGGAGCTGTTTTTT. It encodes CASSAADRTTGELFF.

V usage is TRBV14 and J usage is TRBJ1-2; tentative D call: TRBD1 (5 bases). The V end was cut by 4 bases, the J end by 1 base, with 16 bases between. Germline V gene lookup returns CDR1 SGHDN and CDR2 FVKESK. There are 16 residues in the CDR3. CDR3 sequence: CASSPRVGGINYGYTF. CDR3 sequence (DNA): TGTGCCAGCAGCCCCAGAGTGGGGGGAATTAACTATGGCTACACCTTC.

This chain links TRBV5-1 with TRBJ2-3; 8 bases fit TRBD2. The V gene end was trimmed by 2 bases and the J gene end by 6 bases; junction bases not matched to a gene: 5. CDR3 length equals 14 residues. Germline CDR1 is SGHRS and CDR2 is YFSETQ. The CDR3: CASSLRGGRDTQYF. DNA of the CDR3: TGCGCCAGCAGCTTACGGGGGGGCCGGGATACGCAGTATTTT.